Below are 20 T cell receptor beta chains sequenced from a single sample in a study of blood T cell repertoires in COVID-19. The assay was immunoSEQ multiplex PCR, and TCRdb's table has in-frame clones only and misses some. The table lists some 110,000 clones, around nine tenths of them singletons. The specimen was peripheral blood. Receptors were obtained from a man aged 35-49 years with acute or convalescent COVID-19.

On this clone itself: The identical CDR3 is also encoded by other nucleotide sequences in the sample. The CDR3 region has the DNA TGTGCCAGCAGCTTAGATTCCCGCACTGAAGCTTTCTTT. The encoded protein is CASSLDSRTEAFF. This chain uses TRBV11-3 with TRBJ1-1; D not resolved. Trimming removed 0 bases from V and 4 bases from J, with 6 bases in between. Germline loops: CDR1 SGHNT, CDR2 YENEEA. This CDR3 comprises 13 residues.

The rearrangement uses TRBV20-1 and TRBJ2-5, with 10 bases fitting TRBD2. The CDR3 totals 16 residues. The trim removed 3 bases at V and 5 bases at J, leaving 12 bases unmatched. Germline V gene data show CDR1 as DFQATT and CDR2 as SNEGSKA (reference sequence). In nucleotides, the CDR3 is TGCAGTGCTAGTAACACGATTAGCGGGAGGTCGGAGACCCAGTACTTC. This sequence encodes CSASNTISGRSETQYF.

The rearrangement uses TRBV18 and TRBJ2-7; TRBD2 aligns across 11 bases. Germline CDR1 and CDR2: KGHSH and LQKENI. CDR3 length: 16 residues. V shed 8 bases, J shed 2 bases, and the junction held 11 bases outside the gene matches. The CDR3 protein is CASTRGTSGSPYEQYF. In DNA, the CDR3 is TGTGCCAGCACCCGAGGCACTAGCGGGAGCCCCTACGAGCAGTACTTC.

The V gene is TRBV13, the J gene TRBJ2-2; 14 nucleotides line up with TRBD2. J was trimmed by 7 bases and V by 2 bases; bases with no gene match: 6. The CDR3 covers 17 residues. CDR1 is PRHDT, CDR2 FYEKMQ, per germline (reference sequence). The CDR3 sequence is CASSLRGLAGESGELFF. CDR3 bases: TGTGCCAGCAGCTTACGGGGACTAGCGGGAGAAAGCGGGGAGCTGTTTTTT.

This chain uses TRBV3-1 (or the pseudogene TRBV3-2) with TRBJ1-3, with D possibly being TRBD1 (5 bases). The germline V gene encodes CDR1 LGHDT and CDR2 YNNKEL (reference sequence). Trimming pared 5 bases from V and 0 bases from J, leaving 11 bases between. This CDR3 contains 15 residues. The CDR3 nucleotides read TGTGCCAGCAGCATCCAGACAGTCTCTGGAAACACCATATATTTT. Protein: CASSIQTVSGNTIYF.

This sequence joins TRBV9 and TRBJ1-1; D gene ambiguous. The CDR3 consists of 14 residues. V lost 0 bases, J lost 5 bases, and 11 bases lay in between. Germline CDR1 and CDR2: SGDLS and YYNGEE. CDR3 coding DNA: TGTGCCAGCAGCGTAGATCTTCTGAGGACTGAAGCTTTCTTT. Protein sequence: CASSVDLLRTEAFF.

The CDR3 loop reads CASSVRYTGANEQFF. DNA of the CDR3: TGTGCCAGCAGCGTAAGATACACGGGTGCCAATGAGCAGTTCTTC. The J gene is TRBJ2-1, the V gene TRBV9, with D unresolved. From germline, CDR1 is SGDLS and CDR2 YYNGEE. There are 15 residues in the CDR3. V shed 1 base and J shed 6 bases, with 14 bases lying between them.

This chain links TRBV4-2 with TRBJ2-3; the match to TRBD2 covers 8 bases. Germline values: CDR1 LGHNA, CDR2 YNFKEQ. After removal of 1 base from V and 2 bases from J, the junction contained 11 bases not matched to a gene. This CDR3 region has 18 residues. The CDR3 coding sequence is TGTGCCAGCAGCCAAGCGAGGGTAATAGCGGGACCCACAGATACGCAGTATTTT. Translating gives CASSQARVIAGPTDTQYF.

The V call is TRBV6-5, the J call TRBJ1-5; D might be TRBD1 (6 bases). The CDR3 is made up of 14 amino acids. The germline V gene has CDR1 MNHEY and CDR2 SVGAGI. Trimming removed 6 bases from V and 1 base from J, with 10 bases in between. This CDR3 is CASSRQVSNQPQHF. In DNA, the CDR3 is TGTGCCAGCAGCCGACAGGTAAGCAATCAGCCCCAGCATTTT.

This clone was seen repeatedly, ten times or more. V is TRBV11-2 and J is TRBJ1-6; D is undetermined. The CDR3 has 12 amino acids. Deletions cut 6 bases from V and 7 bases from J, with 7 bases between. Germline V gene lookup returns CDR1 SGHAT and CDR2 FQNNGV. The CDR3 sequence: CASSSINSPLHF. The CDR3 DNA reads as TGTGCCAGCAGTTCAATCAATTCACCCCTCCACTTT.

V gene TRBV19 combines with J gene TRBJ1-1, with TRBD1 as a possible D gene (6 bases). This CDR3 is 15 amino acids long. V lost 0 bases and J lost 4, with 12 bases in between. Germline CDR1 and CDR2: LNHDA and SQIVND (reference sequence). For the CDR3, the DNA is TGTGCCAGTAGTATAGATTTGGGAGGGGGCACTGAAGCTTTCTTT. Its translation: CASSIDLGGGTEAFF. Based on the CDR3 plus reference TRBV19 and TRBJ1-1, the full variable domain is DGGITQSPKYLFRKEGQNVTLSCEQNLNHDAMYWYRQDPGQGLRLIYYSQIVNDFQKGDIAEGYSVSREKKESFPLTVTSAQKNPTAFYLCASSIDLGGGTEAFFGQGTRLTVV.

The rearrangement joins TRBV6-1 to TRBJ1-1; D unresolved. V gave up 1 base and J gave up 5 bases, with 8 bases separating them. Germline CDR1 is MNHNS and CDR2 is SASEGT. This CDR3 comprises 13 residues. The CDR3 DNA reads TGTGCCAGCAGTGAAGTGCACATGACTGAAGCTTTCTTT. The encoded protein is CASSEVHMTEAFF.

The CDR3 DNA reads as TGTGCCAGCAGCCAAAGGACAGGGGTATTCAATGAGCAGTTCTTC. Encoded protein: CASSQRTGVFNEQFF. J is TRBJ2-1 and V is TRBV13; 9 positions match TRBD1. Losses at the gene ends were 5 bases for V and 6 bases for J; bases not matched to a gene: 8. Germline loops: CDR1 PRHDT, CDR2 FYEKMQ (reference sequence). The CDR3 sequence is 15 residues long.

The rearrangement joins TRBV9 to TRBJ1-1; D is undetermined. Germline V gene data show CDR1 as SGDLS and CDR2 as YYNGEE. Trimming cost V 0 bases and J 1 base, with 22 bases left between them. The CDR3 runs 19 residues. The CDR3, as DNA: TGTGCCAGCAGCGTAGACGGGTATTCTCCCGCTATCCAGAACACTGAAGCTTTCTTT. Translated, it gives CASSVDGYSPAIQNTEAFF.

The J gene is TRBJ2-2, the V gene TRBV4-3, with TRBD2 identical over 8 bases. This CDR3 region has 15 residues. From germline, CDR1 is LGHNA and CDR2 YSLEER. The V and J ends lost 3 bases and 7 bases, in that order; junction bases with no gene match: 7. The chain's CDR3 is CASSQGGGLGGELFF. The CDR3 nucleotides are TGCGCCAGCAGCCAGGGCGGGGGGCTGGGCGGGGAGCTGTTTTTT.

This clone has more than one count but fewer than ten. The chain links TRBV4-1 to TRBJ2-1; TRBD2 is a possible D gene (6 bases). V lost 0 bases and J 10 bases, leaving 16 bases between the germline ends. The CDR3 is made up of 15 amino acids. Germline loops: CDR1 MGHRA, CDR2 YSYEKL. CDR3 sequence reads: CASSQEDRVGREQFF. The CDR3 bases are TGCGCCAGCAGCCAAGAAGATCGGGTGGGGAGGGAGCAGTTCTTC.

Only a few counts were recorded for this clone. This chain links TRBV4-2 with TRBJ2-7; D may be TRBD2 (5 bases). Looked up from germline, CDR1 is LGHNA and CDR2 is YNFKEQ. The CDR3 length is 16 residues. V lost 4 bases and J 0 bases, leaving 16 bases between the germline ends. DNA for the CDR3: TGTGCCAGCAGCCCAGGCCCAAAGAGGGTCTCCTACGAGCAGTACTTC. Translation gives CASSPGPKRVSYEQYF.

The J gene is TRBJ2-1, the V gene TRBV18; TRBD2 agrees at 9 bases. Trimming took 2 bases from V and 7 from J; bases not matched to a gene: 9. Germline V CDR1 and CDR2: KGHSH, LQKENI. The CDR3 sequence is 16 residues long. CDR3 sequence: CASSPEGTSLVNEQFF. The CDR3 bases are TGTGCCAGCTCACCAGAAGGGACTAGCTTGGTTAATGAGCAGTTCTTC.

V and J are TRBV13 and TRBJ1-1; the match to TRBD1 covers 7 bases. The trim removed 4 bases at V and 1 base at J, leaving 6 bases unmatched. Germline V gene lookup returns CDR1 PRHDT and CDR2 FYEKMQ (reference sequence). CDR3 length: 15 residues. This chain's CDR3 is CASSSYRGPNTEAFF. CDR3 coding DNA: TGTGCCAGCAGCTCCTACAGGGGACCGAACACTGAAGCTTTCTTT. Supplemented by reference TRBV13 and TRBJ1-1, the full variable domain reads AAGVIQSPRHLIKEKRETATLKCYPIPRHDTVYWYQQGPGQDPQFLISFYEKMQSDKGSIPDRFSAQQFSDYHSELNMSSLELGDSALYFCASSSYRGPNTEAFFGQGTRLTVV.

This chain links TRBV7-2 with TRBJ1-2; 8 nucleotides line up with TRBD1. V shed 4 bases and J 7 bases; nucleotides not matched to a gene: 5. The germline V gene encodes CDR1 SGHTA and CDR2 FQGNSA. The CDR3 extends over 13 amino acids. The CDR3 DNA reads TGTGCCAGCAGCTCCCAGGGGGCGGGTGGCTACACCTTC. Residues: CASSSQGAGGYTF.